This entry lists 5 T cell receptor beta chains sequenced from one sample in a study of neoadjuvant anti-PD-1 for oral cavity cancer. The assay was immunoSEQ multiplex PCR, and TCRdb's table has in-frame clones only and misses some. The sample lists approximately 83,000 clones; roughly four fifths were seen once. The sample consisted of PBMCs, taken before nivolumab (anti-PD-1) treatment. The receptor source for this set is a person aged 35 to 85 with oral cavity squamous cell carcinoma.

The chain uses TRBV29-1 and TRBJ2-7; 12 bases are a match to TRBD2. The CDR3 sequence is 14 residues long. CDR1 is SQVTM and CDR2 is ANQGSEA in the germline V gene. V gave up 7 bases and J gave up 4 bases; unmatched junction bases: 8. The CDR3 sequence is CSAQTSGSGYEQYF. CDR3 nucleotides: TGCAGCGCCCAGACTAGCGGGAGTGGGTACGAGCAGTACTTC.

This chain uses TRBV5-4 with TRBJ2-7, with D possibly matching TRBD2 (6 bases). The CDR3 is 14 amino acids. V was pared by 2 bases and J by 1 base, with 10 bases between. Germline V CDR1 and CDR2: SGHNT, YYREEE (reference sequence). The DNA for the CDR3 is TGTGCCAGCAGCTTTTATGGGGGGTCCTACGAGCAGTACTTC. Its protein is CASSFYGGSYEQYF.

Here the CDR3 DNA reads TGTGCCAGCAGCTTAGCGAAGGCGGCAAATACGCAGTATTTT. Its translation is CASSLAKAANTQYF. J is TRBJ2-3 and V is TRBV7-6; D not resolved. Germline assignment: CDR1 SGHVS and CDR2 FNYEAQ. The CDR3 totals 14 residues. Trimming removed 0 bases at V and 7 bases at J, with 11 bases between.

The gene calls are TRBV7-9 and TRBJ2-7, with D hard to call. Germline V lookup: CDR1 SEHNR, CDR2 FQNEAQ (reference sequence). With 5 bases removed from V and 3 bases from J, the gap between germline ends came to 5 bases. The CDR3 sequence is 11 residues long. The CDR3 sequence is CASSPGYEQYF. In DNA form, the CDR3 reads TGTGCCAGCAGCCCGGGCTACGAGCAGTACTTC.

Here the CDR3 reads CASRRLLGDTQYF. As DNA, the CDR3 is TGTGCCAGCAGACGACTCCTAGGGGATACGCAGTATTTT. The rearrangement links TRBV11-2 to TRBJ2-3; D is unclear. This CDR3 contains 13 residues. V lost 6 bases to trimming and J lost 6 bases, with 13 bases between them. CDR1 and CDR2 (germline): SGHAT, FQNNGV. Variable domain in full (rest from reference TRBV11-2 and TRBJ2-3): EAGVAQSPRYKIIEKRQSVAFWCNPISGHATLYWYQQILGQGPKLLIQFQNNGVVDDSQLPKDRFSAERLKGVDSTLKIQPAKLEDSAVYLCASRRLLGDTQYFGPGTRLTVL.